This section outlines one T cell receptor (beta chain) sequence together with its context. What antigen it recognizes has not been identified. No base quality values were provided; no much bigger clone lies one nucleotide off. Taken with the paper, the label for time point translates to: newly diagnosed, previously untreated cHL patient sample. PBMCs from patients with newly diagnosed, previously untreated classical Hodgkin lymphoma were sequenced as a comparison group for the relapsed/refractory trial patients. Peripheral blood was collected in 8 mL Vacutainer Cell Preparation Tubes, from which PBMCs were isolated by centrifugation and then cryopreserved. The sample comes from a study of PD-1 blockade in classical Hodgkin lymphoma (TCRdb year 2020). Broadly, across the study: A peripheral blood immune signature of response to PD-1 blockade in classical Hodgkin lymphoma was defined using TCR beta sequencing and CyTOF. Overall study outcomes, separate from this receptor: The study covered only a single clinical trial cohort, and the causes of the repertoire differences, possibly disease activity or prior therapy, were still not defined. Baseline TCR diversity was reported as lower in newly diagnosed patients than in healthy donors, and lower still in relapsed/refractory patients.

Genomic DNA was isolated using the Qiagen DNeasy kit from unsorted PBMCs as well as from negatively selected CD4+ and CD8+ fractions. Amplification of TCR beta CDR3 regions was done by immunoSEQ multiplex PCR with primers that anneal to V and J segments. A synthetic immune receptor repertoire was used to minimize amplification bias, and remaining bias was computationally removed after sequencing. Regarding the original processing steps: Custom Python scripts were used to quantify repertoire diversity as the Shannon entropy index. Unsorted, CD4+ and CD8+ repertoires were analyzed separately, except in combined analyses where CD4+ and CD8+ sequences were merged in silico. TCRdb obtained this table from immuneACCESS and retained in-frame rearrangements with V and J assigned. These tables miss some clones; where compared with another copy, unresolved V genes account for less than half of the shortfall, and the remainder is unexplained. That table furnishes V, J and clone size, whereas the DNA furnished D and trimming. This sample gives around 50,000 clones in total; about nine tenths of them show up just once. The top ten clones comprise roughly 5.3% of the sample.

According to the germline V gene, CDR1 reads SNHLY and CDR2 reads FYNNEI. Here V drops 6 bases and J drops 3 bases, and the junction holds 6 bases not matched to any gene. Measured from the cysteine to the phenylalanine, the CDR3 is 15 residues long. Solely the CDR3 DNA is kept, with 45 bases framed from the first base. The chain is assembled from TRBV2 and TRBJ2-2; a stretch of 8 junction bases matches TRBD2. Material for sequencing was peripheral blood mononuclear cells (PBMCs). The receptor comes from a human donor with classical Hodgkin lymphoma. The sequenced DNA is TGTGCCAGCAGAGCCGGACTAGCCTACACCGGGGAGCTGTTTTTT. Translated, this is CASRAGLAYTGELFF.